This T cell receptor beta chain was identified in a study of molecular identifiers for immune sequencing clone quantification. With RNA at 10%, 30% or 50%, naive CD8 libraries came from around 18,000 to 910,000 sorted cells. Previously published methods and listed TCR primers were used for the bulk TCR libraries. TCRdb recomputed calls from the PCR reads with MiXCR, one row per CDR3 protein. Here the sample spans approximately 500,000 distinct CDR3 sequences, 20% to 25% being singletons. CDR1 and CDR2 from the germline V gene are GTSNPN and SVGIG (reference sequence). The CDR3 runs to 13 residues. V was shortened by 1 base and J by 3 bases, with 10 bases between the two germline ends. Overall study results and limits: Highly expanded clone sizes could be underestimated by identical TCR molecules sharing a barcode. Spiked Jurkat TCR RNA from one cell was reportedly detectable among about 1 million naive cells.

Details on this clonotype: Its cognate antigen is unknown.

V gene TRBV30 combines with J gene TRBJ2-7; a weak D match, TRBD2 (6 bases). This receptor was taken from a human donor in good health. Some libraries in this study had Jurkat cell RNA spiked in. Material: naive CD8+ T cells from blood, with Jurkat cell RNA spiked in. Noted subset: FACS-sorted CD8+CD4-CCR7+CD45RA+ naive T cells. The chain's CDR3 is CAWSEGDFYEQYF. As DNA, the CDR3 is TGTGCCTGGAGTGAAGGGGACTTCTACGAGCAGTACTTC.